This TCR beta chain was recorded in a study of beta chain features in type 1 diabetes. Turning to the study itself: Patient and healthy donor groups were alike in age, gender and cell yields. All of the samples together had over 90 million sorted cells examined. Study-wide results and limits: Diminished insertions and augmented deletions at VDJ junctions characterized type 1 diabetes patients. TCRB repertoires of naive, central memory and Treg cells appeared more similar among patients than among healthy donors. Type 1 diabetes patients had moderately but significantly shorter TCRB CDR3s in all four CD4+ subsets.

The whole isolated RNA underwent reverse transcription, so sequencing captured expressed TCRB transcripts. Generated by immunoSEQ multiplex PCR, the TCRdb table keeps only in-frame clones and is missing some. The table shows roughly 260,000 clones, with about 11% occurring only once. This CDR3 has 15 residues. The V gene end was trimmed by 5 bases and the J gene end by 2 bases; junction bases not matched to a gene: 3. CDR1 and CDR2 (germline): SNHLY, FYNNEI. Concerning this clone itself: Its cognate antigen is unknown.

V usage is TRBV2 and J usage is TRBJ2-5; TRBD2 aligns across 12 bases. This TCR was sampled from a man aged 30-40 years with type 1 diabetes. Input material: naive CD4+ T cells from blood. This CDR3 reads CASSRLAGVQETQYF. In nucleotides, the CDR3 is TGTGCCAGCAGTAGACTAGCGGGGGTACAAGAGACCCAGTACTTC.